The 21 T cell receptor beta chains given below trace back to one sample, sequenced in a study of tissue T cells after allogeneic stem cell transplantation. Generated by immunoSEQ multiplex PCR, the TCRdb table keeps only in-frame clones and is missing some. The sample consists of thousands of clones, approximately 50% of them appearing once. Sample time point: mouse harvest day 14 after allogeneic transplant. Tail vein injection delivered 10^7 T-cell-depleted bone marrow cells and 10^6 splenic CD5+ T cells. Material: gut tissue. The source of these receptors is a female BALB/c mouse given C57BL/6 T cells with graft-versus-host disease after an allogeneic hematopoietic cell transplant.

This clone was picked up a small number of times. Mouse names are used for the genes. The read halts 1 residue ahead of the CDR3 end, with the missing end drawn from the germline J gene. The J gene is TRBJ2-7, the V gene TRBV26; TRBD2 matches 9 bases. Per the germline V gene, CDR1 is KGHPV and CDR2 is FQNQEV (reference sequence). The V segment lost 4 bases and the J segment 0 bases; nucleotides outside the gene matches: 4. The length of the CDR3 is 15 residues. The CDR3 here is CASSRTGGSSYEQYF. CDR3 bases read: TGTGCCAGCAGTCGAACTGGGGGGAGCTCCTATGAACAGTAC.

This clone has a handful of counts. Gene labels here are mouse ones. The DNA ends 1 residue before the CDR3 does, and the rest of the CDR3 is filled in from the germline J gene. The chain uses TRBV26 and TRBJ2-2; 8 nucleotides match TRBD1. This CDR3 has 15 amino acids. Germline V gene lookup returns CDR1 KGHPV and CDR2 FQNQEV (reference sequence). Trimming removed 4 bases from V and 0 bases from J; junction bases left unmatched: 1. Here the CDR3 reads CASSPGQANTGQLYF. The part of the CDR3 DNA that was read is TGTGCCAGCAGTCCGGGACAGGCAAACACCGGGCAGCTCTAC.

About this clone itself: Mouse gene names apply. The CDR3 extends 1 residue past the end of the read, so its final part is completed from the germline J gene. This chain uses TRBV29 with TRBJ1-5; 9 positions match TRBD1. The CDR3 sequence is 13 residues long. The V and J ends lost 8 bases and 5 bases, in that order; junction bases with no gene match: 4. The germline gives CDR1 MSHET, CDR2 SYDVDS. CDR3: CASLRDRDQAPLF. Partial CDR3 DNA: TGTGCTAGCCTCCGGGACAGGGACCAGGCTCCGCTT.

On this clone: These gene names are mouse names. The sequence runs out 1 residue before the end of the CDR3; the remainder is reconstructed from the germline J gene. The V call is TRBV19, the J call TRBJ2-4; the match to TRBD2 covers 9 bases. Looked up from germline, CDR1 is FNHDT and CDR2 is SITEND (reference sequence). The V and J ends lost 4 bases and 0 bases, in that order; junction bases with no gene match: 6. The CDR3 is made up of 16 amino acids. The CDR3 region is CASSLGGATSQNTLYF. The sequenced part of the CDR3 DNA is TGTGCCAGCAGTCTTGGGGGGGCGACTAGTCAAAACACCTTGTAC. Based on the CDR3 plus reference TRBV19 and TRBJ2-4, the full variable domain is GGIITQTPKFLIGQEGQKLTLKCQQNFNHDTMYWYRQDSGKGLRLIYYSITENDLQKGDLSEGYDASREKKSSFSLTVTSAQKNEMAVFLCASSLGGATSQNTLYFGAGTRLSVL.

Turning to this clone: Gene names follow the mouse nomenclature. The read terminates 1 residue before the CDR3 end, so the remaining end is supplied by the germline J gene. The chain has TRBV19 and TRBJ2-3; possibly TRBD1 for D (7 bases). Germline V lookup: CDR1 FNHDT, CDR2 SITEND (reference sequence). The CDR3 is 13 residues long. The V and J ends lost 6 bases and 1 base respectively, with 9 bases between them. The CDR3 sequence is CASKGAGAETLYF. The DNA read from the CDR3 is TGTGCCAGCAAGGGGGCGGGTGCAGAAACGCTGTAT.

In the case of this clone: Gene names and germline refer to mouse. The sequenced fragment ends 1 residue before the CDR3 boundary, so the rest is inferred from the germline J gene. The chain carries TRBV26 and TRBJ2-7; 9 positions agree with TRBD1. The junction had 5 bases not matched to a gene; V was cut back by 3 bases and J by 5 bases. The CDR3 contains 14 residues. Germline V gene data show CDR1 as KGHPV and CDR2 as FQNQEV (reference sequence). The CDR3 here is CASSLGQGINEQYF. The CDR3 DNA, read in part, is TGTGCCAGCAGTCTCGGACAGGGGATAAATGAACAGTAC.

This clone is labeled medium-sized. Germline and genes here are mouse. The sequence runs out 1 residue before the end of the CDR3; the remainder is reconstructed from the germline J gene. The gene calls are TRBV26 and TRBJ1-4; no clear D. This CDR3 is 15 amino acids long. Trimming took 0 bases from V and 0 from J, leaving 5 bases between them. The germline CDR1 and CDR2 sequences are KGHPV and FQNQEV (reference sequence). The CDR3 protein is CASSLSGVSNERLFF. The CDR3 bases that were read are TGTGCCAGCAGTCTGTCCGGGGTTTCCAACGAAAGATTATTT.

Regarding this clone: Germline and genes here are mouse. Sequencing ends 1 residue short of the CDR3 end; the germline J gene provides the rest. The V call is TRBV26, the J call TRBJ2-2, with 7 bases identical to TRBD1. The CDR3 totals 14 residues. Germline values: CDR1 KGHPV, CDR2 FQNQEV (reference sequence). J was trimmed by 0 bases and V by 6 bases; bases with no gene match: 1. The CDR3 reads CASRGTANTGQLYF. Incomplete CDR3 DNA: TGTGCCAGCAGAGGGACAGCAAACACCGGGCAGCTCTAC.

This clone was counted a few times. Gene names are mouse gene names. Read sequence stops 1 residue before the CDR3 end, and the germline J gene provides the missing end. The chain couples TRBV26 to TRBJ1-3, with D hard to call. CDR1 and CDR2 from the germline V gene are KGHPV and FQNQEV (reference sequence). The CDR3 covers 15 residues. The germline V and J ends were trimmed by 0 bases and 0 bases, with 6 bases remaining between them. CDR3 DNA (partial): TGTGCCAGCAGTCTGTCTCCCAATTCTGGAAATACGCTCTAT. Translating it yields CASSLSPNSGNTLY. The CDR3 in full is CASSLSPNSGNTLYF.

As regards this clone: Gene names and germline refer to mouse. The CDR3 end is not reached by the read, which stops 1 residue before it; the germline J gene fills it in. The chain couples TRBV23 to TRBJ1-1; the D call TRBD1 from the table was never checked on the DNA. This CDR3 is built from 15 residues. CDR1 is KGHTA and CDR2 is FQNQQP in the germline V gene. The part of the CDR3 DNA that was read is TGCTCCAGCAGTCAATCCGGGACAGGGGACACAGAAGTCTTC. It is translated as CSSSQSGTGDTEVF. The CDR3 in its entirety is CSSSQSGTGDTEVFF. The variable domain in full, completed from reference TRBV23 and TRBJ1-1, reads DAAVTQKPRYLIKMKGQEAEMKCIPEKGHTAVFWYQQKQSKELKFLIYFQNQQPLDQIDMVKERFSAVCPSSSLCSLGIRTCEAEDSALYLCSSSQSGTGDTEVFFGKGTRLTVV.

This clone was counted only a few times. The germline and genes are mouse ones. The read ends 1 residue before the CDR3 terminus; that terminus is restored from the germline J gene. The chain is built from TRBV31 and TRBJ2-5; 7 bases fit TRBD2. V dropped 0 bases and J dropped 0; count of bases not matched to a gene: 0. Per the germline V gene, CDR1 is GKSSPN and CDR2 is SITVG. CDR3 length: 14 amino acids. CDR3 bases read: TGTGCCTGGAGTCTCTGGGGGAACCAAGACACCCAGTAC. Translation: CAWSLWGNQDTQY. The whole CDR3 sequence is CAWSLWGNQDTQYF.

Concerning this clone: The gene symbols are mouse symbols. Partial CDR3 DNA: TGCACCTGCAGAGACTGGGGGGTTTATGAACAGTAC. As protein: CTCRDWGVYEQY. The CDR3, in full, reads CTCRDWGVYEQYF. The chain joins TRBV1 to TRBJ2-7; 10 positions match TRBD2. The CDR3 end falls 1 residue outside the read, so it is completed with the germline J gene. The CDR3 is 13 residues long. Germline V gives CDR1 NSQYPW, CDR2 LRSPGD (reference sequence). The V gene end was trimmed by 6 bases and the J gene end by 4 bases; junction bases not matched to a gene: 3. The whole variable domain, remainder taken from reference TRBV1 and TRBJ2-7, is VTLLEQNPRWRLVPRGQAVNLRCILKNSQYPWMSWYQQDLQKQLQWLFTLRSPGDKEVKSLPGADYLATRVTDTELRLQVANMSQGRTLYCTCRDWGVYEQYFGPGTRLTVL.

On this clone: The gene names given are mouse names. The DNA ends 1 residue before the CDR3 does, and the rest of the CDR3 is filled in from the germline J gene. The rearrangement uses TRBV26 and TRBJ1-5; 7 positions match TRBD1. The V gene end was trimmed by 0 bases and the J gene end by 3 bases; junction bases not matched to a gene: 2. Looked up from germline, CDR1 is KGHPV and CDR2 is FQNQEV (reference sequence). The CDR3 totals 15 residues. The CDR3 sequence: CASSLSRGRNQAPLF. Partial CDR3 DNA: TGTGCCAGCAGTCTGTCAAGGGGGCGCAACCAGGCTCCGCTT.

Points on this clone: Gene names refer to mouse genes. The read terminates 1 residue before the CDR3 end, so the remaining end is supplied by the germline J gene. The V and J genes are TRBV3 and TRBJ2-1; 12 bases fit TRBD1. The CDR3 totals 14 residues. Germline CDR1 is SNHLY and CDR2 is FYNGKV (reference sequence). Trimming at V came to 5 bases and at J to 7 bases, leaving 3 bases not matched to a gene. CDR3: CASSPGQGAAEQFF. CDR3 bases read: TGTGCCAGCAGCCCGGGACAGGGGGCGGCTGAGCAGTTC.

Remarks on this clone: Mouse names are used for the genes. The chain's CDR3 is CSSSRGGADTQYF. CDR3 bases read: TGCTCCAGCAGTCGAGGGGGGGCGGACACCCAGTAC. The chain couples TRBV23 to TRBJ2-5; TRBD2 is taken as the D call from the table, unchecked against the DNA. Read data end 1 residue before the CDR3 end; the end is taken from the germline J gene. The CDR3 covers 13 residues. Germline-derived CDR1 and CDR2 are KGHTA and FQNQQP. The full variable domain, with the rest looked up from reference TRBV23 and TRBJ2-5, is DAAVTQKPRYLIKMKGQEAEMKCIPEKGHTAVFWYQQKQSKELKFLIYFQNQQPLDQIDMVKERFSAVCPSSSLCSLGIRTCEAEDSALYLCSSSRGGADTQYFGPGTRLLVL.

This clone was detected only a few times. Genes here carry mouse names. The CDR3 end is not reached by the read, which stops 1 residue before it; the germline J gene fills it in. The V call is TRBV16, the J call TRBJ1-4; 9 bases agree with TRBD1. Losses at the gene ends were 0 bases for V and 2 bases for J; bases not matched to a gene: 1. This CDR3 is built from 16 residues. CDR1 is SGHSA, CDR2 FRNQAP, per germline. The CDR3 here is CASSLETGGSNERLFF. Partial CDR3 DNA: TGTGCAAGCAGCTTAGAGACAGGGGGGTCCAACGAAAGATTATTT. Filled out from reference TRBV16 and TRBJ1-4, the complete variable domain reads NAGVIQTPRHKVTGKGQEATLWCEPISGHSAVFWYRQTIVQGLEFLTYFRNQAPIDDSGMPKERFSAQMPNQSHSTLKIQSTQPQDSAVYLCASSLETGGSNERLFFGHGTKLSVL.

With regard to this clone: Genes and germline are mouse. The CDR3 goes on 1 residue after the read ends, and that part is filled in from the germline J gene. This chain joins TRBV19 and TRBJ2-1, with TRBD2 matching 8 bases. CDR1 is FNHDT, CDR2 SITEND, per germline (reference sequence). CDR3 size: 15 residues. J gave up 6 bases and V 1 base, and 6 bases lay outside the gene matches. The covered CDR3 bases are TGTGCCAGCAGTATAAGGGGGGGGGCGCTTGCTGAGCAGTTC. It specifies CASSIRGGALAEQF. The complete CDR3 protein is CASSIRGGALAEQFF.

This clone was found a few times. One end of the junction fails to match germline, which may point to a read error. Genes and germline come from the mouse. The read falls 1 residue short of the CDR3 end, and the missing part is taken from the germline J gene. V usage is TRBV13-2 and J usage is TRBJ2-1; TRBD2 agrees at 11 bases. The CDR3 extends over 15 amino acids. Germline CDR1 is NNHNN and CDR2 is SYGAGS (reference sequence). Partial CDR3 DNA: TGTGCCCGCGGGGAAGACTGGGGGGGGTATGCTGAGCAGTTC. It codes for CARGEDWGGYAEQF. The entire CDR3 reads CARGEDWGGYAEQFF.

This clone was seen more than once but under ten times. Genes here carry mouse names. The DNA ends 1 residue before the CDR3 does, and the rest of the CDR3 is filled in from the germline J gene. This chain joins TRBV3 and TRBJ2-7, with 8 bases matching TRBD2. V shed 2 bases, J shed 0 bases, and the junction held 0 bases outside the gene matches. The CDR3 totals 14 residues. Germline CDR1 reads SNHLY; CDR2 reads FYNGKV (reference sequence). The CDR3 DNA, read in part, is TGTGCCAGCAGCTTACTGGGGGGCTCCTATGAACAGTAC. This gives the protein CASSLLGGSYEQY. The whole CDR3 sequence is CASSLLGGSYEQYF.

This clone is classed as medium-sized. Germline and genes: mouse. The DNA ends 1 residue before the CDR3 does, and the rest of the CDR3 is filled in from the germline J gene. The J gene is TRBJ2-3, the V gene TRBV13-1; D may match TRBD1 or TRBD2 (5 bases each). CDR1 is NSHNY and CDR2 is SYGAGN in the germline V gene. With 0 bases removed from V and 0 bases from J, the gap between germline ends came to 8 bases. This CDR3 is built from 15 residues. The part of the CDR3 DNA that was read is TGTGCCAGCAGTGATGTGGGGCTTAGTGCAGAAACGCTGTAT. This translates into CASSDVGLSAETLY. In full, the CDR3 reads CASSDVGLSAETLYF.

As to this clone: The gene names here belong to mouse. With the read ending 1 residue before the CDR3 end, the germline J gene is used to fill in that end. J is TRBJ2-4 and V is TRBV12-2; D gene uncertain. Trimming took off 4 bases at V and 2 bases at J, with 6 bases between the two ends. The V gene's germline CDR1 is SGHLS and CDR2 HYDKME. This CDR3 has 12 amino acids. The CDR3 sequence: CASSPSQNTLYF. The part of the CDR3 DNA that was read is TGTGCCAGCTCCCCCTCTCAAAACACCTTGTAC.